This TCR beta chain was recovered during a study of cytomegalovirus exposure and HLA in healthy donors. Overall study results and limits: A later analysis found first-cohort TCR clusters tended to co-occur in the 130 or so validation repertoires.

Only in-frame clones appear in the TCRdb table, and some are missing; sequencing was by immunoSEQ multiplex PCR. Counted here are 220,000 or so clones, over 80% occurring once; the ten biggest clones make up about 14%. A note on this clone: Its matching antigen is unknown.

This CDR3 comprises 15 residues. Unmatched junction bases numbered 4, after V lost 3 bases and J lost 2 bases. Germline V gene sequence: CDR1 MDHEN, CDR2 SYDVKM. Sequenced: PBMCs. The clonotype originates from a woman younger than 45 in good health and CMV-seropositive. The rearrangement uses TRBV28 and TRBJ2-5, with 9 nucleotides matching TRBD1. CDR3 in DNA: TGTGCCAGCAGTTTCCAGACAGGGGGACAAGAGACCCAGTACTTC. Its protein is CASSFQTGGQETQYF.